This T cell receptor (beta chain) was observed in a study of technical replicates of blood from a handful of donors. The method was immunoSEQ multiplex PCR; TCRdb's version includes in-frame clones alone and lacks a portion of them. The sample holds 80,000 to 95,000 clones, just over 90% seen once. The CDR3 runs to 17 residues. Trimming removed 5 bases from V and 3 bases from J, with 23 bases in between. Germline assignment: CDR1 SGHDN and CDR2 FVKESK. This receptor was obtained from a human donor in good health. This chain joins TRBV14 and TRBJ2-7, with D perhaps matching TRBD1 (7 bases). The specimen was T cells isolated from PBMCs. The CDR3 region has the DNA TGTGCCAGCAGCTCCATTGGGCGGGGACAGAGAAGCTACGAGCAGTACTTC. Its translation is CASSSIGRGQRSYEQYF.